One and the same sample provided the 14 T cell receptor beta chains below, sequenced in a study of T cell repertoires in cytomegalovirus infection (dated by TCRdb to between 2018 and 2021). The sample was run on an Illumina HiSeq 1500. Using fastp at Q25 and MiXCR, TCRdb reprocessed the public reads and kept productive beta chains. For every CDR3 protein sequence, its rows merge into one entry that carries the most common genes and DNA. The sample contains 600,000 to 700,000 distinct CDR3 sequences, around 31% of them found a single time. The ten biggest clones cover 18% of the sample. The sample's treatment or condition label, in plain terms: in vitro stimulation with specific CMV peptide epitopes to enrich CMV-specific T cells. These receptors' antigens are unknown. The specimen comprised cultured PBMCs, sampled from culture after CMV antigen stimulation. All receptors derive from a human donor in good health (CMV status not recorded). Some clones in this sample may be carry-over from other donors' samples.

In its sample, this clonotype was seen a few times. This rearrangement joins TRBV7-9 to TRBJ2-1; D is possibly TRBD2 (5 bases). Germline V gene sequence: CDR1 SEHNR, CDR2 FQNEAQ (reference sequence). The CDR3 loop spans 13 amino acids. Trimming took 2 bases from V and 5 from J, leaving 7 bases between them. CDR3 in amino acids: CASSLRRNNEQFF. Written as DNA, the CDR3 is TGTGCCAGCAGCTTACGGAGGAACAATGAGCAGTTCTTC.

This clonotype was recorded a few times. The gene calls are TRBV3-1 and TRBJ1-6; the match to TRBD1 covers 7 bases. The germline gives CDR1 LGHDT, CDR2 YNNKEL (reference sequence). With V trimmed by 3 bases and J by 13 bases, 6 bases remained unmatched. The CDR3 covers 13 residues. CDR3 sequence reads: CASSQGQPAPLHF. CDR3 nucleotides: TGTGCCAGCAGCCAGGGACAGCCCGCGCCCCTCCACTTT. The full variable domain, rest sourced from reference TRBV3-1 and TRBJ1-6, is DTAVSQTPKYLVTQMGNDKSIKCEQNLGHDTMYWYKQDSKKFLKIMFSYNNKELIINETVPNRFSPKSPDKAHLNLHINSLELGDSAVYFCASSQGQPAPLHFGNGTRLTVT.

The V gene is TRBV18, the J gene TRBJ2-7; weak D call: TRBD1 (6 bases). V was shortened by 1 base and J by 3 bases, with 16 bases between the two germline ends. The CDR3 is 16 residues long. CDR1 and CDR2 (germline): KGHSH, LQKENI. CDR3 sequence: CASSPLGAQGGYEQYF. In nucleotides, the CDR3 is TGTGCCAGCTCACCACTCGGGGCACAGGGCGGCTACGAGCAGTACTTC. Filled out from reference TRBV18 and TRBJ2-7, the complete variable domain reads NAGVMQNPRHLVRRRGQEARLRCSPMKGHSHVYWYRQLPEEGLKFMVYLQKENIIDESGMPKERFSAEFPKEGPSILRIQQVVRGDSAAYFCASSPLGAQGGYEQYFGPGTRLTVT.

The rearrangement uses TRBV4-1 and TRBJ2-2; 11 nucleotides match TRBD1. V trimming: 3 bases; J trimming: 6 bases; junction bases outside the gene matches: 3. The CDR3 totals 15 residues. Germline lookup yields CDR1 MGHRA and CDR2 YSYEKL. The CDR3 loop reads CASSHTGQGAGELFF. The DNA of the CDR3 is TGCGCCAGCAGCCATACGGGACAGGGGGCCGGGGAGCTGTTTTTT.

This clonotype was observed a handful of times. This chain connects TRBV7-6 to TRBJ1-1; weak D call: TRBD1 (5 bases). There are 12 residues in the CDR3. CDR1 and CDR2 from the germline V gene are SGHVS and FNYEAQ. V was shortened by 3 bases and J by 10 bases, with 12 bases between the two germline ends. The DNA of the CDR3 is TGTGCCAGCAGCTTTAGTGTAGGGGTAGCTTTCTTT. This codes for CASSFSVGVAFF.

This clonotype was recorded a few times. This chain joins TRBV11-3 and TRBJ2-3; D remains ambiguous. This CDR3 spans 16 amino acids. Germline CDR1 reads SGHNT; CDR2 reads YENEEA. V lost 4 bases, J lost 0 bases, and 14 bases lay in between. The CDR3 is CASSSPGPPSTDTQYF. CDR3 nucleotide sequence: TGTGCCAGCAGCTCCCCGGGCCCGCCTAGCACAGATACGCAGTATTTT.

The chain employs TRBV4-1 and TRBJ2-1; 13 positions agree with TRBD2. The CDR3 runs 18 residues. CDR1 is MGHRA, CDR2 YSYEKL, per germline. V gave up 2 bases and J gave up 5 bases; unmatched junction bases: 9. The CDR3 DNA follows: TGCGCCAGCAGCCAATGGACTCGACTAGCGGGGGGCCACAATGAGCAGTTCTTC. It is translated as CASSQWTRLAGGHNEQFF.

This chain links TRBV14 with TRBJ2-1; TRBD2 aligns across 9 bases. The CDR3 is made up of 15 amino acids. The V segment lost 4 bases and the J segment 5 bases; nucleotides outside the gene matches: 6. CDR1 and CDR2 (germline): SGHDN, FVKESK. The CDR3 sequence is CASSLIAGGNNEQFF. The CDR3 DNA reads as TGTGCCAGCAGCCTAATCGCGGGGGGGAACAATGAGCAGTTCTTC.

The chain uses TRBV7-3 and TRBJ1-1; D remains unclear. The CDR3 is 13 amino acids. V shed 2 bases and J shed 4 bases, with 8 bases lying between them. Germline values: CDR1 SGHTA, CDR2 FQGTGA. The CDR3: CASSLDLATEAFF. Here the CDR3 DNA reads TGTGCCAGCAGCTTAGACCTTGCCACTGAAGCTTTCTTT.

This clonotype appeared a few times. The chain recombines TRBV29-1 with TRBJ2-5, with D possibly matching TRBD2 (6 bases). Trimming took off 7 bases at V and 10 bases at J, with 22 bases between the two ends. The CDR3 length is 13 residues. Germline V gives CDR1 SQVTM, CDR2 ANQGSEA. DNA of the CDR3: TGCAGCGCCCGAAACCCCGGGACTCCACACCAGTACTTC. Translating it yields CSARNPGTPHQYF.

The rearrangement joins TRBV20-1 to TRBJ1-2; no reliable D call. The CDR3 contains 14 residues. Per the germline V gene, CDR1 is DFQATT and CDR2 is SNEGSKA (reference sequence). Trimming shortened V by 0 bases and J by 1 base, and 9 bases separated the two germline ends. DNA for the CDR3: TGCAGTGCTAGAGATCTGAAAAGTAACTATGGCTACACCTTC. As protein: CSARDLKSNYGYTF.

This clonotype was observed a handful of times. CDR3 protein: CASRGTGPGAEAFF. CDR3 bases: TGTGCCAGCAGGGGGACAGGGCCAGGGGCTGAAGCTTTCTTT. The chain links TRBV6-1 to TRBJ1-1; TRBD1 matches 9 bases. Germline trimming cut 6 bases from V and 6 bases from J; bases unmatched to any gene: 8. The CDR3 consists of 14 residues. The V gene's germline CDR1 is MNHNS and CDR2 SASEGT.

The DNA of the CDR3 is TGTGCCAGCAGCCCGGGTGTAGGACAGCCGAACACTGAAGCTTTCTTT. It specifies CASSPGVGQPNTEAFF. The chain employs TRBV11-3 and TRBJ1-1; D is possibly TRBD1 (6 bases). The CDR3 has 16 residues. The V and J ends lost 5 bases and 1 base respectively, with 17 bases between them. Looked up from germline, CDR1 is SGHNT and CDR2 is YENEEA.

This clonotype was found a few times. This chain joins TRBV6-1 and TRBJ2-5; tentatively, D is TRBD1 or TRBD2 (5 bases each). This CDR3 region has 14 residues. In germline, CDR1 is MNHNS, CDR2 SASEGT. V was clipped by 3 bases and J by 5 bases, with 13 bases between them. CDR3 DNA sequence: TGTGCCAGCAGTGAGGGGGTCTGGGCGGAGACCCAGTACTTC. It translates to CASSEGVWAETQYF.